These 28 T cell receptor beta chains were sequenced from one sample in a study (dated by TCRdb to 2014 to 2015). The library was obtained by 5' RACE. The reads were generated on an Illumina MiSeq. The raw public reads went through TCRdb reprocessing: fastp at Q25, MiXCR clone calling, in-frame beta chains kept. CDR3 protein duplicates are merged, each entry listing the most common genes and DNA. For this sample there are 55,000 to 80,000 distinct CDR3 sequences; approximately 23% appear just once. The top ten constitute over 2.5% of the sample. Sequencing was carried out using memory CD4+ T cells sorted from a lymph node. According to the study, the label for this sample's cell subset or site signals: memory CD4+ T cells, CD4+CD45RO+CD25-. The receptors were sampled from a female donor with breast cancer.

The chain is built from TRBV28 and TRBJ2-7; D perhaps matches TRBD2 (7 bases). Trimming shortened V by 6 bases and J by 6 bases, and 21 bases separated the two germline ends. Per germline, CDR1 MDHEN and CDR2 SYDVKM. The CDR3 length is 15 residues. CDR3 region: CASSPGGGSTGEQYF. For the CDR3, the DNA is TGTGCCAGCAGCCCGGGGGGCGGGAGTACAGGCGAGCAGTACTTC.

A word on this clonotype: A much larger clone sits a single nucleotide away, making a read error possible. This chain connects TRBV4-1 to TRBJ2-7; unclear D gene. This CDR3 is 13 amino acids long. CDR1 MGHRA and CDR2 YSYEKL come from the germline V gene. Here the CDR3 DNA reads TGCGCCAGCAGCCAAGAAGGCGGCTACGAGCAGAACTTC. Amino acid sequence: CASSQEGGYEQNF.

Worth noting for this clonotype: It may be a read error: a sequence one base away is much more abundant. The J gene is TRBJ1-2, the V gene TRBV5-1, with a weak D call TRBD1 (5 bases). The CDR3 contains 14 residues. Germline-derived CDR1 and CDR2 are SGHRS and YFSETQ. The CDR3 spells CASSRDGANYDYTF. The CDR3 DNA is TGCGCCAGCAGCCGGGACGGAGCTAACTATGACTACACCTTC.

J is TRBJ2-7 and V is TRBV5-1; no firm D call. Germline-derived CDR1 and CDR2 are SGHRS and YFSETQ. Trimming took 1 base from V and 6 from J, leaving 11 bases between them. This CDR3 comprises 13 residues. The CDR3 reads CASSLLSAGEQYF. The CDR3 DNA reads as TGCGCCAGCAGCTTGCTCAGCGCAGGCGAGCAGTACTTC. The full variable domain, rest sourced from reference TRBV5-1 and TRBJ2-7, is KAGVTQTPRYLIKTRGQQVTLSCSPISGHRSVSWYQQTPGQGLQFLFEYFSETQRNKGNFPGRFSGRQFSNSRSEMNVSTLELGDSALYLCASSLLSAGEQYFGPGTRLTVT.

CDR3 nucleotides: TGTGCCAGCAGCCGGAGGGTGGGGGAAAATGAGCAGTTCTTC. Its protein is CASSRRVGENEQFF. The rearrangement uses TRBV7-2 and TRBJ2-1; D perhaps matches TRBD2 (6 bases). This CDR3 region has 14 residues. CDR1 and CDR2 from the germline V gene are SGHTA and FQGNSA. Trimming shortened V by 5 bases and J by 7 bases, and 15 bases separated the two germline ends.

This clonotype was found a few times. The chain has TRBV5-1 and TRBJ2-4; D remains unclear. The CDR3 loop spans 16 amino acids. CDR1 and CDR2 (germline): SGHRS, YFSETQ. V was pared by 3 bases and J by 3 bases, with 16 bases between. Written as DNA, the CDR3 is TGCGCCAGCAGCTGGGCCGGGTCGGACGGCAAAAACATTCAGTACTTC. This translates into CASSWAGSDGKNIQYF.

This clonotype was counted only a few times. The rearrangement joins TRBV5-1 to TRBJ2-7; D could derive from TRBD1 or TRBD2 (5 bases each). CDR1 SGHRS and CDR2 YFSETQ come from the germline V gene. This CDR3 comprises 15 residues. V was clipped by 0 bases and J by 2 bases, with 12 bases between them. As DNA, the CDR3 is TGCGCCAGCAGCTTGGAAGCCGGGGCCACCTACGAGCAGTACTTC. Amino acid sequence: CASSLEAGATYEQYF.

The chain recombines TRBV7-2 with TRBJ2-1; D perhaps matches TRBD2 (5 bases). Between the trimmed V and J ends, which lost 7 bases and 12 bases, there was a span of 19 bases. Germline V CDR1 and CDR2: SGHTA, FQGNSA. This CDR3 has 13 amino acids. The CDR3 DNA reads TGTGCCAGCAACTGTCGCCAGCGGCCAGGGCAGTTCTTC. Translation gives CASNCRQRPGQFF.

Ten or more counts support this clonotype. The rearrangement uses TRBV4-1 and TRBJ2-7; tentative D call: TRBD1 (6 bases). Germline V CDR1 and CDR2: MGHRA, YSYEKL. This CDR3 comprises 14 residues. V was cut by 1 base and J by 7 bases, with 14 bases left in between. The CDR3, as DNA: TGCGCCAGCAGCCAAGGGGCCCGGGACACTGAGCAGTACTTC. As protein: CASSQGARDTEQYF.

Details on this clonotype: At one end, the junction sequence differs from germline, possibly due to a read error. The chain combines TRBV12-3 or TRBV12-4 with TRBJ1-1; D gene uncertain. The CDR3 is 13 amino acids. This chain's CDR3 is CAISIGSLPGAFF. In DNA, the CDR3 is TGTGCCATCAGTATTGGGTCTCTCCCGGGAGCTTTCTTT.

This rearrangement joins TRBV4-2 to TRBJ2-7; D may correspond to TRBD1 or TRBD2 (5 bases each). Germline lookup yields CDR1 LGHNA and CDR2 YNFKEQ. V dropped 1 base and J dropped 5 bases, with 18 bases sitting between them. This CDR3 is built from 16 residues. Here the CDR3 DNA reads TGTGCCAGCAGCCAAGCCCTGGGCAACCGAGGGGACGAGCAGTACTTC. Protein product: CASSQALGNRGDEQYF.

In the case of this clonotype: A clone one base away is much larger, so this may be a read error. The chain joins TRBV20-1 to TRBJ1-1; TRBD1 agrees at 10 bases. Trimming took 5 bases from V and 3 from J; bases not matched to a gene: 3. The CDR3 runs to 13 residues. In germline, CDR1 is DFQATT, CDR2 SNEGSKA (reference sequence). The CDR3 here is CSAGQGVDTEAFF. The CDR3 coding sequence is TGCAGTGCTGGACAGGGGGTCGACACTGAAGCTTTCTTT.

This clonotype was seen a few times. The V gene is TRBV9, the J gene TRBJ1-1; no definite D call. The CDR3 is 14 residues long. Trimming cost V 0 bases and J 0 bases, with 6 bases left between them. The germline V gene has CDR1 SGDLS and CDR2 YYNGEE. The CDR3 coding sequence is TGTGCCAGCAGCGTAGACTTAATGAACACTGAAGCTTTCTTT. Protein: CASSVDLMNTEAFF. Filled out from reference TRBV9 and TRBJ1-1, the complete variable domain reads DSGVTQTPKHLITATGQRVTLRCSPRSGDLSVYWYQQSLDQGLQFLIQYYNGEERAKGNILERFSAQQFPDLHSELNLSSLELGDSALYFCASSVDLMNTEAFFGQGTRLTVV.

This clonotype was seen a handful of times. The rearrangement uses TRBV7-9 and TRBJ1-1, with D unclear. Germline-derived CDR1 and CDR2 are SEHNR and FQNEAQ (reference sequence). Trimming took off 6 bases at V and 0 bases at J, with 11 bases between the two ends. This CDR3 region has 14 residues. The CDR3 is CASRLPSLNTEAFF. CDR3 coding DNA: TGTGCCAGCAGGCTCCCGAGTCTGAACACTGAAGCTTTCTTT.

This CDR3 reads CASSFRLGVESEQFF. The CDR3, as DNA: TGTGCCAGCAGCTTTAGGCTGGGAGTCGAGAGCGAGCAGTTCTTC. The chain uses TRBV5-4 and TRBJ2-1; TRBD2 is a possible D gene (5 bases). The CDR3 is 15 residues long. V was trimmed by 2 bases and J by 10 bases, leaving 19 bases between them. Per germline, CDR1 SGHNT and CDR2 YYREEE (reference sequence). Full variable domain (rest looked up from reference TRBV5-4 and TRBJ2-1): ETGVTQSPTHLIKTRGQQVTLRCSSQSGHNTVSWYQQALGQGPQFIFQYYREEENGRGNFPPRFSGLQFPNYSSELNVNALELDDSALYLCASSFRLGVESEQFFGPGTRLTVL.

In the case of this clonotype: A much larger clone lies a single base off, so this may be a read error. The chain is built from TRBV11-2 and TRBJ1-1; D remains ambiguous. Germline V gene data show CDR1 as SGHAT and CDR2 as FQNNGV. CDR3 length: 14 residues. CDR3: CTSSYLSRNTEAFF. The CDR3 DNA reads TGTACCAGCAGCTATCTAAGCAGAAACACTGAAGCTTTCTTT.

The chain employs TRBV4-2 and TRBJ1-2; D is possibly TRBD1 (5 bases). V was pared by 1 base and J by 5 bases, with 8 bases between. Germline V lookup: CDR1 LGHNA, CDR2 YNFKEQ. The length of the CDR3 is 13 residues. The CDR3 region is CASSQVGTYGYTF. CDR3 DNA sequence: TGTGCCAGCAGCCAAGTTGGGACGTATGGCTACACCTTC.

Notes on this clonotype: A junction boundary mismatches the germline segment, possibly from a read error. The CDR3 reads CASSPQVGRGYTEAFF. The CDR3 coding sequence is TGTGCCAGCAGCCCCCAAGTAGGGAGAGGGTACACTGAAGCTTTCTTC. The chain is built from TRBV9 and TRBJ1-1; D is uncertain. Germline V gene sequence: CDR1 SGDLS, CDR2 YYNGEE. This CDR3 contains 16 residues.

This clonotype was counted many times. V and J are TRBV5-5 and TRBJ1-3; D is unclear. The germline V gene encodes CDR1 SGHKS and CDR2 YYEKEE (reference sequence). Trimming removed 5 bases at V and 0 bases at J, with 6 bases between. This CDR3 contains 13 residues. Written as DNA, the CDR3 is TGTGCCAGCAGACGTTACTCTGGAAACACCATATATTTT. Amino acids: CASRRYSGNTIYF. Complete variable domain (other parts from reference TRBV5-5 and TRBJ1-3): DAGVTQSPTHLIKTRGQQVTLRCSPISGHKSVSWYQQVLGQGPQFIFQYYEKEERGRGNFPDRFSARQFPNYSSELNVNALLLGDSALYLCASRRYSGNTIYFGEGSWLTVV.

This clonotype was seen more than once but under ten times. This CDR3 is missing its conserved last phenylalanine or tryptophan, likely due to a read error. This chain joins TRBV4-1 and TRBJ1-3, with unresolved D. Trimming pared 1 base from V and 0 bases from J, leaving 10 bases between. The CDR3 is made up of 16 amino acids. Per germline, CDR1 MGHRA and CDR2 YSYEKL. The CDR3 bases are TGCGCCAGCAGCCAAGGCCCGAGGAGCTCTGGAAACACCATATATCTT. Amino acid sequence: CASSQGPRSSGNTIYL.

This clonotype was seen a few times. J is TRBJ2-6 and V is TRBV20-1; D may be TRBD1 (5 bases). V lost 3 bases, J lost 0 bases, and 9 bases lay in between. The germline gives CDR1 DFQATT, CDR2 SNEGSKA (reference sequence). The CDR3 totals 15 residues. CDR3 DNA: TGCAGTGCTAGCGCAGGGTTCTCTGGGGCCAACGTCCTGACTTTC. Its protein is CSASAGFSGANVLTF.

V and J are TRBV20-1 and TRBJ2-3; D is undetermined. Trimming removed 1 base from V and 2 bases from J, with 13 bases in between. From germline, CDR1 is DFQATT and CDR2 SNEGSKA (reference sequence). This CDR3 spans 15 amino acids. The DNA for the CDR3 is TGCAGTGCTAGAGGGGCCAGTACCTTCACAGATACGCAGTATTTT. Its protein is CSARGASTFTDTQYF.

The table lists this clonotype with a few counts. V gene TRBV20-1 combines with J gene TRBJ1-1; the D gene is possibly TRBD1 (6 bases). Germline V lookup: CDR1 DFQATT, CDR2 SNEGSKA (reference sequence). The V end lost 0 bases, the J end lost 1 base, and 9 bases lay between the germline ends. The CDR3 spans 14 residues. The CDR3, as DNA: TGCAGTGCTAGAGATACGGGACAGAACACTGAAGCTTTCTTT. Its protein product is CSARDTGQNTEAFF.

The rearrangement uses TRBV20-1 and TRBJ2-7; TRBD1 agrees at 7 bases. Germline CDR1 and CDR2: DFQATT and SNEGSKA (reference sequence). CDR3 length: 15 residues. J lost 6 bases, V lost 3 bases, and 14 bases had no gene match. Written as DNA, the CDR3 is TGCAGTGCTAGTATGCCGGGGAGAGGGGGCGGCGAGCAGTACTTC. It codes for CSASMPGRGGGEQYF.

This clonotype was recorded many times. The genes are TRBV4-3 and TRBJ2-5, with D possibly matching TRBD1 (6 bases). V was cut by 1 base and J by 7 bases, with 16 bases left in between. Germline CDR1 is LGHNA and CDR2 is YSLEER. The CDR3 runs 15 residues. CDR3 region: CASSQAGQYSGTQYF. For the CDR3, the DNA is TGCGCCAGCAGCCAAGCCGGACAGTACTCAGGGACCCAGTACTTC.

The gene calls are TRBV5-4 and TRBJ1-1, with 11 bases that match TRBD1. From germline, CDR1 is SGHNT and CDR2 YYREEE (reference sequence). V was pared by 3 bases and J by 5 bases, with 6 bases of the junction left unmatched. CDR3 size: 15 residues. The CDR3 protein is CASSSMDRGPTEAFF. The CDR3 DNA sequence: TGTGCCAGCAGCTCGATGGACAGGGGGCCAACTGAAGCTTTCTTT.

This chain uses TRBV20-1 with TRBJ1-1, with 7 nucleotides matching TRBD1. CDR1 is DFQATT and CDR2 is SNEGSKA in the germline V gene (reference sequence). V shed 1 base and J 0 bases; nucleotides not matched to a gene: 5. This CDR3 comprises 15 residues. Written as DNA, the CDR3 is TGCAGTGCTAGAGGGACAGGCGGTCTGAACACTGAAGCTTTCTTT. This encodes CSARGTGGLNTEAFF.

The chain links TRBV20-1 to TRBJ2-3, with 8 bases matching TRBD1. With 3 bases clipped from V and 5 bases from J, the junction kept 13 bases outside the gene matches. The CDR3 sequence is 16 residues long. Germline loops: CDR1 DFQATT, CDR2 SNEGSKA (reference sequence). CDR3 nucleotide sequence: TGCAGTGCTAGCGAAGGACAGGGCCAGGGACGAGATACGCAGTATTTT. This translates into CSASEGQGQGRDTQYF.